These 29 T cell receptor beta chains share one sample of origin, sequenced in a study of control samples from healthy donors and cancer patients. Method: immunoSEQ multiplex PCR; TCRdb's copy keeps in-frame clones and lacks some. The sample contains approximately 210,000 clones, 90% to 95% of which appear only once. The sequenced sample was blood. These receptors came from a man under 40 in good health.

The J gene is TRBJ2-6, the V gene TRBV30; D is perhaps TRBD1 (6 bases). Trimming removed 0 bases at V and 1 base at J, with 7 bases between. This CDR3 spans 15 amino acids. Germline loops: CDR1 GTSNPN, CDR2 SVGIG (reference sequence). This CDR3 is CAWSVQGSGANVLTF. The CDR3 DNA reads as TGTGCCTGGAGTGTACAGGGATCTGGGGCCAACGTCCTGACTTTC.

The chain links TRBV18 to TRBJ1-1, with D possibly being TRBD1 (5 bases). V was trimmed by 6 bases and J by 8 bases, leaving 16 bases between them. The CDR3 spans 13 residues. CDR1 KGHSH and CDR2 LQKENI come from the germline V gene. The CDR3 here is CASSQFDSSEAFF. CDR3 in DNA: TGTGCCAGCTCTCAGTTCGACAGCTCCGAAGCTTTCTTT. The entire variable domain, with the rest obtained from reference TRBV18 and TRBJ1-1, is as follows: NAGVMQNPRHLVRRRGQEARLRCSPMKGHSHVYWYRQLPEEGLKFMVYLQKENIIDESGMPKERFSAEFPKEGPSILRIQQVVRGDSAAYFCASSQFDSSEAFFGQGTRLTVV.

The genes are TRBV6-5 and TRBJ1-4; D is uncertain. The germline V gene has CDR1 MNHEY and CDR2 SVGAGI. This CDR3 region has 13 residues. Trimming left V 7 bases short and J 4 bases short, with 10 bases between. This CDR3 is CASNQNNNEKLFF. The CDR3 DNA is TGTGCCAGCAATCAGAATAATAATGAAAAACTGTTTTTT.

This chain uses TRBV27 with TRBJ2-6; TRBD1 is a possible D gene (6 bases). V was pared by 5 bases and J by 0 bases, with 11 bases between. The CDR3 spans 16 residues. CDR1 and CDR2 (germline): MNHEY, SMNVEV (reference sequence). CDR3 amino acids: CASSAGQLSGANVLTF. For the CDR3, the DNA is TGTGCCAGCAGTGCCGGACAGCTCTCTGGGGCCAACGTCCTGACTTTC.

The chain combines TRBV2 with TRBJ1-2; no firm D call. There are 12 residues in the CDR3. The germline CDR1 and CDR2 sequences are SNHLY and FYNNEI. Trimming stripped 7 bases from V and 3 bases from J, with 9 bases between. The CDR3, as DNA: TGTGCCAGCAAATTCAGGTACTATGGCTACACCTTC. Its translation: CASKFRYYGYTF.

The DNA for the CDR3 is TGTGCCACCAGTGACGCCCGGGGGCATGACTATGGCTACACCTTC. As protein: CATSDARGHDYGYTF. This chain links TRBV24-1 with TRBJ1-2, with a tentative D call TRBD1 (6 bases). The CDR3 runs to 15 residues. CDR1 and CDR2 (germline): KGHDR, SFDVKD. With 4 bases removed from V and 3 bases from J, the gap between germline ends came to 14 bases.

The rearrangement uses TRBV6-5 and TRBJ1-5, with a weak D call TRBD1 (6 bases). Trimming removed 6 bases at V and 0 bases at J, with 9 bases between. This CDR3 has 14 residues. The germline V gene has CDR1 MNHEY and CDR2 SVGAGI. CDR3 coding DNA: TGTGCCAGCAGGGACAGCTATAGCAATCAGCCCCAGCATTTT. This translates into CASRDSYSNQPQHF.

The V gene is TRBV6-5, the J gene TRBJ1-5, with D perhaps TRBD1 (5 bases). The CDR3 is made up of 15 amino acids. The V gene's germline CDR1 is MNHEY and CDR2 SVGAGI. With 6 bases removed from V and 3 bases from J, the gap between germline ends came to 15 bases. CDR3 amino acids: CASREAARANQPQHF. The DNA of the CDR3 is TGTGCCAGCAGAGAGGCAGCCAGGGCCAATCAGCCCCAGCATTTT.

This chain connects TRBV27 to TRBJ1-1; 9 bases fit TRBD1. The CDR3 has 14 amino acids. Trimming at V came to 3 bases and at J to 3 bases, leaving 2 bases not matched to a gene. Germline CDR1 is MNHEY and CDR2 is SMNVEV (reference sequence). CDR3 DNA: TGTGCCAGCAGTTTGGACAGGGGTTACACTGAAGCTTTCTTT. Its protein is CASSLDRGYTEAFF.

The chain is built from TRBV5-4 and TRBJ2-7, with D perhaps TRBD1 (6 bases). Trimming left V 0 bases short and J 1 base short, with 11 bases between. Per the germline V gene, CDR1 is SGHNT and CDR2 is YYREEE (reference sequence). The CDR3 is made up of 15 amino acids. This chain's CDR3 is CASSLGSGVSYEQYF. Written as DNA, the CDR3 is TGTGCCAGCAGCTTGGGTTCAGGGGTTTCCTACGAGCAGTACTTC.

The V and J genes are TRBV2 and TRBJ2-2; 7 bases align to TRBD1. V lost 6 bases to trimming and J lost 1 base; unmatched junction nucleotides: 8. Germline V gives CDR1 SNHLY, CDR2 FYNNEI. The CDR3 covers 16 residues. The CDR3 DNA sequence: TGTGCCAGCAGGGCCGAGACAGGGTTGAACACCGGGGAGCTGTTTTTT. Translating gives CASRAETGLNTGELFF.

J is TRBJ2-1 and V is TRBV11-2, with a weak D call TRBD2 (6 bases). CDR3 size: 16 residues. The V gene's germline CDR1 is SGHAT and CDR2 FQNNGV. Trimming removed 5 bases from V and 4 bases from J, with 18 bases in between. The CDR3 DNA follows: TGTGCCAGCAGCCCGCTATTGCGGGGTATATACAATGAGCAGTTCTTC. Translation gives CASSPLLRGIYNEQFF. The full variable domain, completed using reference TRBV11-2 and TRBJ2-1, is EAGVAQSPRYKIIEKRQSVAFWCNPISGHATLYWYQQILGQGPKLLIQFQNNGVVDDSQLPKDRFSAERLKGVDSTLKIQPAKLEDSAVYLCASSPLLRGIYNEQFFGPGTRLTVL.

The gene calls are TRBV20-1 and TRBJ1-5; TRBD1 agrees at 11 bases. Germline loops: CDR1 DFQATT, CDR2 SNEGSKA (reference sequence). The CDR3 totals 16 residues. The V and J ends lost 3 bases and 2 bases, in that order; junction bases with no gene match: 6. CDR3: CSASMDRGRGNQPQHF. CDR3 DNA sequence: TGCAGTGCTAGTATGGACAGGGGGCGCGGCAATCAGCCCCAGCATTTT.

This clone is a singleton in its sample. V and J are TRBV3-1 (or the pseudogene TRBV3-2) and TRBJ1-2; no reliable D call. The germline V gene encodes CDR1 LGHDT and CDR2 YNNKEL (reference sequence). The CDR3 loop spans 13 amino acids. Trimming removed 1 base from V and 7 bases from J, with 10 bases in between. CDR3 residues: CASSQGFAGGYTF. CDR3 in DNA: TGTGCCAGCAGCCAAGGGTTCGCGGGTGGCTACACCTTC.

The rearrangement joins TRBV2 to TRBJ1-2; D is possibly TRBD1 (6 bases). This CDR3 is 14 amino acids long. The V end lost 7 bases, the J end lost 3 bases, and 15 bases lay between the germline ends. Germline V CDR1 and CDR2: SNHLY, FYNNEI. The CDR3 here is CASTEGGPDYGYTF. CDR3 bases: TGTGCCAGCACCGAAGGGGGGCCTGACTATGGCTACACCTTC. Full variable domain (missing parts from reference TRBV2 and TRBJ1-2): EPEVTQTPSHQVTQMGQEVILRCVPISNHLYFYWYRQILGQKVEFLVSFYNNEISEKSEIFDDQFSVERPDGSNFTLKIRSTKLEDSAMYFCASTEGGPDYGYTFGSGTRLTVV.

This clone came up once. This sequence joins TRBV19 and TRBJ2-4; D ambiguous. Germline V gives CDR1 LNHDA, CDR2 SQIVND (reference sequence). The CDR3 totals 15 residues. V lost 6 bases and J 0 bases, leaving 12 bases between the germline ends. The CDR3 coding sequence is TGTGCCAGTAGACCAGACGTACTAGCCAAAAACATTCAGTACTTC. Translation: CASRPDVLAKNIQYF. The complete variable domain, with remaining parts taken from reference TRBV19 and TRBJ2-4, reads DGGITQSPKYLFRKEGQNVTLSCEQNLNHDAMYWYRQDPGQGLRLIYYSQIVNDFQKGDIAEGYSVSREKKESFPLTVTSAQKNPTAFYLCASRPDVLAKNIQYFGAGTRLSVL.

This clone was counted once. This chain joins TRBV5-5 and TRBJ1-5; D not certain. The CDR3 has 13 residues. The V end lost 1 base, the J end lost 7 bases, and 9 bases lay between the germline ends. The germline V gene encodes CDR1 SGHKS and CDR2 YYEKEE (reference sequence). The chain's CDR3 is CASSLRPWQPQHF. DNA of the CDR3: TGTGCCAGCAGCTTGAGACCCTGGCAGCCCCAGCATTTT. Full variable domain (missing parts from reference TRBV5-5 and TRBJ1-5): DAGVTQSPTHLIKTRGQQVTLRCSPISGHKSVSWYQQVLGQGPQFIFQYYEKEERGRGNFPDRFSARQFPNYSSELNVNALLLGDSALYLCASSLRPWQPQHFGDGTRLSIL.

The V gene is TRBV5-4, the J gene TRBJ2-3, with D possibly being TRBD2 (5 bases). Trimming pared 0 bases from V and 0 bases from J, leaving 11 bases between. The CDR3 spans 16 residues. Germline V gene sequence: CDR1 SGHNT, CDR2 YYREEE (reference sequence). The CDR3 protein is CASSLVGVASTDTQYF. The CDR3 nucleotides read TGTGCCAGCAGCTTGGTCGGGGTTGCTAGCACAGATACGCAGTATTTT.

This chain connects TRBV5-8 to TRBJ1-4; 7 nucleotides align to TRBD1. V dropped 5 bases and J dropped 0; count of bases not matched to a gene: 10. The CDR3 runs to 17 residues. Germline CDR1 SGHTS, CDR2 YDEGEE. The CDR3 coding sequence is TGTGCCAGCAGTTCCCCCCGGGACAGTTCAACTAATGAAAAACTGTTTTTT. It is translated as CASSSPRDSSTNEKLFF.

This clone was picked up one time. The rearrangement links TRBV7-3 to TRBJ1-1; D remains unclear. CDR3 length: 13 residues. V was pared by 1 base and J by 7 bases, with 10 bases between. Germline CDR1 and CDR2: SGHTA and FQGTGA. The CDR3: CASSLSGRSEAFF. DNA for the CDR3: TGTGCCAGCAGCTTAAGTGGCAGGAGTGAAGCTTTCTTT. The entire variable domain, with the rest obtained from reference TRBV7-3 and TRBJ1-1, is as follows: GAGVSQTPSNKVTEKGKYVELRCDPISGHTALYWYRQSLGQGPEFLIYFQGTGAADDSGLPNDRFFAVRPEGSVSTLKIQRTERGDSAVYLCASSLSGRSEAFFGQGTRLTVV.

The chain combines TRBV11-2 with TRBJ2-4, with TRBD1 matching 8 bases. With V trimmed by 5 bases and J by 0 bases, 12 bases remained unmatched. The germline V gene has CDR1 SGHAT and CDR2 FQNNGV. The CDR3 is 18 amino acids. The CDR3 loop reads CASSARIQGELAKNIQYF. The DNA for the CDR3 is TGTGCCAGCAGCGCCCGGATACAGGGGGAATTAGCCAAAAACATTCAGTACTTC.

This chain uses TRBV5-6 with TRBJ1-2; perhaps TRBD1 as D (6 bases). From germline, CDR1 is SGHDT and CDR2 YYEEEE. The CDR3 has 15 residues. The V end was cut by 4 bases, the J end by 8 bases, with 21 bases between. This chain's CDR3 is CASSEDSPQRGGYTF. The CDR3 nucleotides are TGTGCCAGCAGCGAGGACAGTCCCCAGAGGGGCGGCTACACCTTC.

The V and J genes are TRBV6-1 and TRBJ1-6; D is undetermined. The CDR3 is 15 residues long. Germline CDR1 reads MNHNS; CDR2 reads SASEGT. V lost 2 bases and J lost 6, with 11 bases in between. CDR3 protein: CASSETARGNSPLHF. As DNA, the CDR3 is TGTGCCAGCAGTGAAACCGCGCGGGGTAATTCACCCCTCCACTTT.

This clone was picked up one time. The genes are TRBV7-6 and TRBJ2-3; TRBD2 might be the D (6 bases). The CDR3 consists of 15 residues. Germline V gene sequence: CDR1 SGHVS, CDR2 FNYEAQ. Deletions cut 0 bases from V and 6 bases from J, with 13 bases between. Written as DNA, the CDR3 is TGTGCCAGCAGCTTAGCGAACTCGGCGGGGGATACGCAGTATTTT. Residues: CASSLANSAGDTQYF.

The V and J genes are TRBV30 and TRBJ1-3; D gene unclear. CDR1 is GTSNPN, CDR2 SVGIG, per germline (reference sequence). There are 11 residues in the CDR3. Trimming cost V 4 bases and J 4 bases, with 5 bases left between them. CDR3 bases: TGTGCCTGGAACGTAGGAAACACCATATATTTT. Translating gives CAWNVGNTIYF.

V usage is TRBV4-2 and J usage is TRBJ1-6; TRBD1 matches 7 bases. CDR3 size: 17 residues. CDR1 and CDR2 (germline): LGHNA, YNFKEQ. V trimming: 4 bases; J trimming: 10 bases; junction bases outside the gene matches: 16. The CDR3 sequence is CASSLTNTGARISPLHF. The DNA of the CDR3 is TGTGCCAGCAGCCTAACGAACACAGGGGCGAGAATCTCACCCCTCCACTTT.

This chain uses TRBV20-1 with TRBJ1-5; D is ambiguous. The germline V gene has CDR1 DFQATT and CDR2 SNEGSKA (reference sequence). The CDR3 is 14 amino acids. V dropped 3 bases and J dropped 1 base, with 10 bases sitting between them. CDR3 protein: CSASLSQSNQPQHF. The CDR3 region has the DNA TGCAGTGCTAGTCTATCCCAGAGCAATCAGCCCCAGCATTTT.

This clone was observed a handful of times. The chain combines TRBV6-5 with TRBJ1-5; possible D gene TRBD1, 5 bases. V was clipped by 6 bases and J by 6 bases, with 15 bases between them. The germline V gene has CDR1 MNHEY and CDR2 SVGAGI. This CDR3 comprises 14 residues. The CDR3 DNA is TGTGCCAGCAGATATTCCAGGGTTGTTCAGCCCCAGCATTTT. As protein: CASRYSRVVQPQHF.

The gene calls are TRBV11-2 and TRBJ2-7; 15 nucleotides match TRBD2. This CDR3 has 17 amino acids. V trimming: 1 base; J trimming: 1 base; junction bases outside the gene matches: 2. Germline lookup yields CDR1 SGHAT and CDR2 FQNNGV. The CDR3 protein is CASSLGGTSGGSYEQYF. CDR3 DNA: TGTGCCAGCAGCTTAGGAGGGACTAGCGGGGGGTCCTACGAGCAGTACTTC.